This passage covers 28 T cell receptor beta chains from one sample sequenced in a study of T cells in Graves' hyperthyroidism and ophthalmopathy. TCR beta CDR3 regions were amplified from RNA. An initial round of RT-PCR targeting the TCR CDR3 relied on the HTBI primer set. TCRdb used MiXCR to reprocess the multiplex PCR reads, holding one entry per CDR3 protein. The sample shows 540,000 or so distinct CDR3 sequences, 46% of them seen only once. Sequenced input: peripheral blood or thyroid tissue (not recorded which). These receptors all stem from an adult woman with Graves' disease, either hyperthyroidism or ophthalmopathy (not recorded which).

This sequence joins TRBV9 and TRBJ1-2; TRBD1 might be the D (6 bases). The CDR3 has 13 amino acids. Trimming shortened V by 0 bases and J by 8 bases, and 11 bases separated the two germline ends. Looked up from germline, CDR1 is SGDLS and CDR2 is YYNGEE. The CDR3 DNA follows: TGTGCCAGCAGCGTAGGACCAGGGGACGGCTACACCTTC. Its protein product is CASSVGPGDGYTF.

Remarks on this clonotype: A much larger clone lies one base from this, so it may be a read error. The chain is built from TRBV7-9 and TRBJ2-2, with TRBD1 as a possible D gene (5 bases). The CDR3 has 14 residues. Between the trimmed V and J ends, which lost 10 bases and 0 bases, there was a span of 12 bases. CDR1 is SEHNR and CDR2 is FQNEAQ in the germline V gene (reference sequence). The CDR3 sequence: CATAAGPNTGELFF. CDR3 nucleotides: TGTGCCACCGCGGCAGGGCCGAACACCGGGGAGCTGTTTTTT.

The chain recombines TRBV6-1 with TRBJ2-5; D is unresolved. Trimming took 6 bases from V and 9 from J, leaving 17 bases between them. CDR3 length: 13 amino acids. CDR1 and CDR2 from the germline V gene are MNHNS and SASEGT. In DNA, the CDR3 is TGTGCCAGCAGACAGACCAACAATCAGCCCCAGTACTTC. This translates into CASRQTNNQPQYF.

The V call is TRBV11-2, the J call TRBJ2-2; D not certain. This CDR3 contains 15 residues. The germline V and J ends were trimmed by 5 bases and 1 base, with 11 bases remaining between them. Germline CDR1 is SGHAT and CDR2 is FQNNGV. CDR3 DNA: TGTGCCAGCAGCCGTCAGGACGGGAACACCGGGGAGCTGTTTTTT. Its protein is CASSRQDGNTGELFF.

This clonotype was recorded at least ten times. The chain combines TRBV7-9 with TRBJ2-6, with 9 bases lining up with TRBD1. The germline V gene has CDR1 SEHNR and CDR2 FQNEAQ (reference sequence). J lost 4 bases, V lost 3 bases, and 16 bases had no gene match. This CDR3 has 20 residues. DNA of the CDR3: TGTGCCAGCAGCTTCCAACAGGGGGCCGGAGCGGGATTCGGGGCCAACGTCCTGACTTTC. Its translation is CASSFQQGAGAGFGANVLTF.

This clonotype was detected ten times or more. This chain uses TRBV4-1 with TRBJ2-7; no firm D call. The CDR3 covers 14 residues. CDR1 is MGHRA and CDR2 is YSYEKL in the germline V gene. V lost 1 base to trimming and J lost 2 bases, with 9 bases between them. CDR3 bases: TGCGCCAGCAGCCAAGGGACCGACACCTACGAGCAGTACTTC. This codes for CASSQGTDTYEQYF.

This clonotype was detected a few times. The chain links TRBV11-1 to TRBJ2-7; 10 nucleotides agree with TRBD1. From germline, CDR1 is SGHAT and CDR2 FQDESV (reference sequence). V shed 6 bases, J shed 3 bases, and the junction held 14 bases outside the gene matches. The CDR3 has 17 amino acids. Here the CDR3 reads CASSLMPLGTGDYEQYF. The DNA of the CDR3 is TGTGCCAGCAGTTTGATGCCCCTCGGGACAGGGGACTACGAGCAGTACTTC.

The genes are TRBV2 and TRBJ2-5, with TRBD2 identical over 14 bases. The ends lost 5 bases at V and 5 bases at J; junction bases unmatched: 7. Germline CDR1 SNHLY, CDR2 FYNNEI. CDR3 size: 16 residues. The CDR3 nucleotides are TGTGCCAGCAGTCAACCGGGACTAGCGGGAGTTGAGACCCAGTACTTC. Translated, it gives CASSQPGLAGVETQYF.

The genes are TRBV19 and TRBJ2-6, with 7 positions matching TRBD2. The J segment lost 0 bases and the V segment lost 5 bases, leaving 10 bases of the junction unmatched. Germline loops: CDR1 LNHDA, CDR2 SQIVND (reference sequence). CDR3 length equals 18 residues. CDR3 residues: CASSGTGGGYSGANVLTF. The CDR3 nucleotides are TGTGCCAGTAGTGGGACGGGAGGCGGGTACTCTGGGGCCAACGTCCTGACTTTC.

The sample holds many counts of this clonotype. This rearrangement joins TRBV6-1 to TRBJ2-6, with 9 nucleotides matching TRBD1. Trimming removed 6 bases from V and 4 bases from J; junction bases left unmatched: 13. Per the germline V gene, CDR1 is MNHNS and CDR2 is SASEGT. The CDR3 has 18 amino acids. CDR3 coding DNA: TGTGCCAGCAGATCCGGGACAGGGCGCGTCCTGGGGGCCAACGTCCTGACTTTC. It is translated as CASRSGTGRVLGANVLTF.

This clonotype was seen once. The V gene is TRBV10-2, the J gene TRBJ2-5, with D maybe TRBD2 (6 bases). V was clipped by 5 bases and J by 5 bases, with 18 bases between them. Per germline, CDR1 WSHSY and CDR2 SAAADI. The CDR3 totals 15 residues. The CDR3: CASSISGDRGETQYF. The CDR3 region has the DNA TGCGCCAGCAGTATTAGCGGCGACCGGGGGGAGACCCAGTACTTC.

Remarks on this clonotype: One base away lies a much larger clone, so this may be a sequencing read error. The chain recombines TRBV7-9 with TRBJ1-3; D is unresolved. Trimming removed 1 base at V and 3 bases at J, with 7 bases between. CDR3 size: 14 residues. CDR1 is SEHNR, CDR2 FQNEAQ, per germline (reference sequence). CDR3 sequence reads: CASSLGEFGNTIYF. In nucleotides, the CDR3 is TGTGCCAGCAGCTTAGGGGAGTTTGGAAACACCATATATTTT.

This clonotype was picked up many times. The rearrangement joins TRBV7-9 to TRBJ2-5; 8 bases are a match to TRBD2. With V trimmed by 5 bases and J by 1 base, 12 bases remained unmatched. CDR1 SEHNR and CDR2 FQNEAQ come from the germline V gene (reference sequence). CDR3 length equals 17 residues. CDR3 DNA sequence: TGTGCCAGCAGCCTCACCATCAGCGGGAGTTTCCAAGAGACCCAGTACTTC. As protein: CASSLTISGSFQETQYF.

This rearrangement joins TRBV2 to TRBJ2-5, with unresolved D. The V and J ends lost 6 bases and 7 bases respectively, with 15 bases between them. The CDR3 is made up of 13 amino acids. CDR1 is SNHLY and CDR2 is FYNNEI in the germline V gene. The CDR3 protein is CASSPDKQRTQYF. The DNA for the CDR3 is TGTGCCAGCAGCCCTGACAAGCAGAGGACCCAGTACTTC. The full variable domain, rest sourced from reference TRBV2 and TRBJ2-5, is EPEVTQTPSHQVTQMGQEVILRCVPISNHLYFYWYRQILGQKVEFLVSFYNNEISEKSEIFDDQFSVERPDGSNFTLKIRSTKLEDSAMYFCASSPDKQRTQYFGPGTRLLVL.

The J gene is TRBJ1-2, the V gene TRBV10-3; 12 bases line up with TRBD1. With V trimmed by 6 bases and J by 6 bases, 14 bases remained unmatched. Germline CDR1 reads ENHRY; CDR2 reads SYGVKD. This CDR3 has 17 residues. As DNA, the CDR3 is TGTGCCATCAGGGGACAGGGGGCGCGTGGGGCTCTAAATGGCTACACCTTC. Protein sequence: CAIRGQGARGALNGYTF.

The chain has TRBV20-1 and TRBJ2-7, with D maybe TRBD1 (5 bases). The CDR3 has 14 residues. V lost 6 bases and J lost 7, with 22 bases in between. Per germline, CDR1 DFQATT and CDR2 SNEGSKA (reference sequence). The CDR3 DNA reads as TGCAGTGCCAGCCGCCCGGCAGGGTTGAATGAGCAGTACTTC. Its translation: CSASRPAGLNEQYF.

The chain is built from TRBV7-2 and TRBJ2-1; D uncertain. V shed 2 bases and J shed 10 bases, with 6 bases lying between them. This CDR3 is 11 amino acids long. Looked up from germline, CDR1 is SGHTA and CDR2 is FQGNSA. CDR3: CASSLLGEQFF. DNA for the CDR3: TGTGCCAGCAGCTTACTTGGGGAGCAGTTCTTC. Full variable domain (outside the CDR3, taken from reference TRBV7-2 and TRBJ2-1): GAGVSQSPSNKVTEKGKDVELRCDPISGHTALYWYRQSLGQGLEFLIYFQGNSAPDKSGLPSDRFSAERTGGSVSTLTIQRTQQEDSAVYLCASSLLGEQFFGPGTRLTVL.

The chain recombines TRBV5-4 with TRBJ1-3; TRBD1 is a possible D gene (5 bases). This CDR3 comprises 16 residues. Germline-derived CDR1 and CDR2 are SGHNT and YYREEE (reference sequence). V was pared by 4 bases and J by 0 bases, with 14 bases between. CDR3 sequence (DNA): TGTGCCAGCAGCGGGGGACTTTTTACCTCTGGAAACACCATATATTTT. Amino acid sequence: CASSGGLFTSGNTIYF.

This chain uses TRBV7-6 with TRBJ1-1; 8 bases are shared with TRBD1. Germline-derived CDR1 and CDR2 are SGHVS and FNYEAQ. CDR3 length: 15 residues. V was clipped by 5 bases and J by 3 bases; unmatched bases: 8. For the CDR3, the DNA is TGTGCCAGCAGCCGAAATCAGGGGGCTGACACTGAAGCTTTCTTT. This encodes CASSRNQGADTEAFF. The full variable domain, with the rest looked up from reference TRBV7-6 and TRBJ1-1, is GAGVSQSPRYKVTKRGQDVALRCDPISGHVSLYWYRQALGQGPEFLTYFNYEAQQDKSGLPNDRFSAERPEGSISTLTIQRTEQRDSAMYRCASSRNQGADTEAFFGQGTRLTVV.

On this clonotype itself: At one of its ends the junction is not consistent with the germline gene, which may arise from a read error. Here the CDR3 DNA reads TGTGCCAGTAGCGGGGGCAGAGAGGCCCAGTACTTC. Amino acids: CASSGGREAQYF. This chain connects TRBV19 to TRBJ2-5; D possibly uses TRBD1 or TRBD2 (6 bases each). CDR3 length: 12 residues. The V gene's germline CDR1 is LNHDA and CDR2 SQIVND (reference sequence).

This chain uses TRBV10-3 with TRBJ2-1; D gene ambiguous. The V end was cut by 3 bases, the J end by 0 bases, with 12 bases between. Per germline, CDR1 ENHRY and CDR2 SYGVKD. The CDR3 extends over 16 amino acids. Written as DNA, the CDR3 is TGTGCCATCAGTGACCGAGGACGCCGCTCCTACAATGAGCAGTTCTTC. Its protein is CAISDRGRRSYNEQFF.

The chain links TRBV11-2 to TRBJ1-2, with D possibly matching TRBD1 (5 bases). The CDR3 spans 16 residues. The V and J ends lost 6 bases and 5 bases respectively, with 22 bases between them. CDR1 is SGHAT and CDR2 is FQNNGV in the germline V gene. The CDR3 is CASSSIGRTSPYGYTF. In nucleotides, the CDR3 is TGTGCCAGCAGTTCCATAGGCCGGACAAGTCCATATGGCTACACCTTC.

V and J are TRBV14 and TRBJ1-3; TRBD1 might be the D (6 bases). Germline CDR1 is SGHDN and CDR2 is FVKESK. CDR3 size: 19 residues. Deletions cut 1 base from V and 1 base from J, with 20 bases between. CDR3 loop: CASSQGQAYTGGSGNTIYF. The CDR3 DNA reads as TGTGCCAGCAGCCAAGGACAGGCCTACACCGGGGGGTCTGGAAACACCATATATTTT.

This clonotype was recorded many times. The chain uses TRBV6-5 and TRBJ1-3; D is ambiguous. V gave up 6 bases and J gave up 4 bases, with 16 bases separating them. This CDR3 is 15 amino acids long. CDR1 is MNHEY, CDR2 SVGAGI, per germline. The CDR3 DNA sequence: TGTGCCAGCAGAGGCCACGGAGGTTACGGAAACACCATATATTTT. Encoded protein: CASRGHGGYGNTIYF.

V and J are TRBV11-2 and TRBJ1-2, with D tentatively TRBD1 (5 bases). The V end lost 8 bases, the J end lost 8 bases, and 15 bases lay between the germline ends. The V gene's germline CDR1 is SGHAT and CDR2 FQNNGV. The CDR3 has 12 amino acids. The CDR3 DNA sequence: TGTGCCAGCGCGACCCCGGGGGGAGGCTACACCTTC. Translating gives CASATPGGGYTF. The entire variable domain, with the rest obtained from reference TRBV11-2 and TRBJ1-2, is as follows: EAGVAQSPRYKIIEKRQSVAFWCNPISGHATLYWYQQILGQGPKLLIQFQNNGVVDDSQLPKDRFSAERLKGVDSTLKIQPAKLEDSAVYLCASATPGGGYTFGSGTRLTVV.

The rearrangement links TRBV5-1 to TRBJ2-2; no firm D call. Looked up from germline, CDR1 is SGHRS and CDR2 is YFSETQ. V gave up 5 bases and J gave up 3 bases, with 11 bases separating them. The CDR3 spans 14 residues. The CDR3 nucleotides are TGCGCCAGCAGATCCCGTTCGGACACCGGGGAGCTGTTTTTT. It translates to CASRSRSDTGELFF.

The V gene is TRBV10-3, the J gene TRBJ2-5, with 7 bases that match TRBD2. CDR1 and CDR2 (germline): ENHRY, SYGVKD. This CDR3 comprises 16 residues. The J segment lost 7 bases and the V segment lost 2 bases, leaving 13 bases of the junction unmatched. DNA for the CDR3: TGTGCCATCAGTGAGCAGGCTAGCGGAACCGTGGGGACCCAGTACTTC. It specifies CAISEQASGTVGTQYF.

Notes on this clonotype: Given a much more abundant clone one base away, this may be a read error. This chain joins TRBV28 and TRBJ1-5, with 8 bases matching TRBD1. CDR1 and CDR2 from the germline V gene are MDHEN and SYDVKM. The CDR3 consists of 15 residues. V lost 3 bases and J lost 3; bases outside the gene matches: 4. CDR3 in amino acids: CASSFEDRDNQPQHF. DNA for the CDR3: TGTGCCAGCAGTTTTGAGGACAGGGACAATCAGCCCCAGCATTTT.